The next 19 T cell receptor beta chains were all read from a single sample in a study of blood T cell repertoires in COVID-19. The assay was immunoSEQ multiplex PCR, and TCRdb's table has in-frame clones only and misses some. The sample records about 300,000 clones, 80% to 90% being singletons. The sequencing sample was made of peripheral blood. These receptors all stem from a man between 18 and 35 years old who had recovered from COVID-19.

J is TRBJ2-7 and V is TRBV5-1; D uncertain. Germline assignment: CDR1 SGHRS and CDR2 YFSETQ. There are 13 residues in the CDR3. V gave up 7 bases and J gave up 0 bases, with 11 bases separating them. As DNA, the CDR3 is TGCGCCAGCCAGTCCATCAGCTCCTACGAGCAGTACTTC. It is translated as CASQSISSYEQYF.

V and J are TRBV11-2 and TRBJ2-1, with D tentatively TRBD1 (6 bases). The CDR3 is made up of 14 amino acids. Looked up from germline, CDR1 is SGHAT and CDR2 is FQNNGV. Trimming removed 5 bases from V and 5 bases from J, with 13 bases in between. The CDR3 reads CASSPINRDNEQFF. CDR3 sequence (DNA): TGTGCCAGCAGCCCAATTAACAGGGACAATGAGCAGTTCTTC. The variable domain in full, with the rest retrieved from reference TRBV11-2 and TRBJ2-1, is EAGVAQSPRYKIIEKRQSVAFWCNPISGHATLYWYQQILGQGPKLLIQFQNNGVVDDSQLPKDRFSAERLKGVDSTLKIQPAKLEDSAVYLCASSPINRDNEQFFGPGTRLTVL.

CDR3 coding DNA: TGTGCCAGCAGTCGAACTAGCGAGGTCCGTGATACGCAGTATTTT. Protein product: CASSRTSEVRDTQYF. This rearrangement joins TRBV7-3 to TRBJ2-3; 7 bases are shared with TRBD2. The V gene end was trimmed by 6 bases and the J gene end by 6 bases; junction bases not matched to a gene: 12. Per the germline V gene, CDR1 is SGHTA and CDR2 is FQGTGA. The CDR3 totals 15 residues. Supplemented by reference TRBV7-3 and TRBJ2-3, the full variable domain reads GAGVSQTPSNKVTEKGKYVELRCDPISGHTALYWYRQSLGQGPEFLIYFQGTGAADDSGLPNDRFFAVRPEGSVSTLKIQRTERGDSAVYLCASSRTSEVRDTQYFGPGTRLTVL.

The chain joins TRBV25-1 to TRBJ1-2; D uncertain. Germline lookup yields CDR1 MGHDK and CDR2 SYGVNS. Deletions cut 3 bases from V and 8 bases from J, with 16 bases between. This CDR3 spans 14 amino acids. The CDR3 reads CASSDNGSPRGYTF. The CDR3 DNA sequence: TGTGCCAGCAGTGATAACGGGTCCCCACGGGGCTACACCTTC.

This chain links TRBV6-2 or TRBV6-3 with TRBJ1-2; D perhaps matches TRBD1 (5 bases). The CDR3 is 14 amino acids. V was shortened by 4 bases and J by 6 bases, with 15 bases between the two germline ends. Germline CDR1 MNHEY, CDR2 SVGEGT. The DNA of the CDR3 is TGTGCCAGCAGTTCCGACAGTCGCCGGCATGGCTACACCTTC. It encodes CASSSDSRRHGYTF.

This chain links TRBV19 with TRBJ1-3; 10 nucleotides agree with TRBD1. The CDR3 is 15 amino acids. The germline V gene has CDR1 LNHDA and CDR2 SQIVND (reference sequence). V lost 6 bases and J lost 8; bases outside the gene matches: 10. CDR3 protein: CASSQPGTGAYTIYF. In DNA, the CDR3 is TGTGCCAGTAGCCAGCCCGGGACAGGGGCTTACACCATATATTTT.

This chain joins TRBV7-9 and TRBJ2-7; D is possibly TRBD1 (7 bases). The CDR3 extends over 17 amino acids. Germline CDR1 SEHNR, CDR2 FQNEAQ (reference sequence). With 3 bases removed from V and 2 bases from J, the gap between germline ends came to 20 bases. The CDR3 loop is CASSFPSGTAGAYEQYF. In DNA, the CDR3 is TGTGCCAGCAGCTTTCCCTCCGGGACAGCGGGCGCCTACGAGCAGTACTTC.

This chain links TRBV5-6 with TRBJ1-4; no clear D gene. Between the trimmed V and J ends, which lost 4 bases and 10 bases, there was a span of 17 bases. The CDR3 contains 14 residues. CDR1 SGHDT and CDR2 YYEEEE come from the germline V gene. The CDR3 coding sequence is TGTGCCAGCAGCGAAGAGGGCGCGGCGGGAAAACTGTTTTTT. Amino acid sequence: CASSEEGAAGKLFF. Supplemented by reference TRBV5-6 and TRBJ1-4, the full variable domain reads DAGVTQSPTHLIKTRGQQVTLRCSPKSGHDTVSWYQQALGQGPQFIFQYYEEEERQRGNFPDRFSGHQFPNYSSELNVNALLLGDSALYLCASSEEGAAGKLFFGSGTQLSVL.

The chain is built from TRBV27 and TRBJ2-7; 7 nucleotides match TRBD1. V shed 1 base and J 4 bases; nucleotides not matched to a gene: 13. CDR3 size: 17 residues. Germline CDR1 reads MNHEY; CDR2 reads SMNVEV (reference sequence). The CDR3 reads CASSLWLSGTARYEQYF. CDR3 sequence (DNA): TGTGCCAGCAGTTTATGGTTATCGGGGACAGCGAGATACGAGCAGTACTTC.

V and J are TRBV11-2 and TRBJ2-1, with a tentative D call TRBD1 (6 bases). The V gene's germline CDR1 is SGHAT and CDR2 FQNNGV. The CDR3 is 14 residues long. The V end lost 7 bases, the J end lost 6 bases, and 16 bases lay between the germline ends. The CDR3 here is CASTSQGQANEQFF. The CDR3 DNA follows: TGTGCCAGCACCTCACAGGGCCAGGCCAATGAGCAGTTCTTC.

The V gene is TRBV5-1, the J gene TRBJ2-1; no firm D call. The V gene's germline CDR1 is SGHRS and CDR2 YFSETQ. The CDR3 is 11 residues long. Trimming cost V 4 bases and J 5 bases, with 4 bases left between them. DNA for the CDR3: TGCGCCAGCAGCGCAGACAATGAGCAGTTCTTC. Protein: CASSADNEQFF. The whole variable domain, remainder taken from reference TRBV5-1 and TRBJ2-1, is KAGVTQTPRYLIKTRGQQVTLSCSPISGHRSVSWYQQTPGQGLQFLFEYFSETQRNKGNFPGRFSGRQFSNSRSEMNVSTLELGDSALYLCASSADNEQFFGPGTRLTVL.

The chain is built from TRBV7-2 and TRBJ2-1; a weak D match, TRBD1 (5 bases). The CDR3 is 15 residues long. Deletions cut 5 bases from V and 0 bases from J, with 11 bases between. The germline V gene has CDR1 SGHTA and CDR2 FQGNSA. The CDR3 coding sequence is TGTGCCAGCAGCACCGACAGTAGCTCCTACAATGAGCAGTTCTTC. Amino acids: CASSTDSSSYNEQFF.

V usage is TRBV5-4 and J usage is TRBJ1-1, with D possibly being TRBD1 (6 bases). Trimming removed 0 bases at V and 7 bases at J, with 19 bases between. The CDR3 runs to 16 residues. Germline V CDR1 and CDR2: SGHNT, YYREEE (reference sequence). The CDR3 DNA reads TGTGCCAGCAGCTTGGGGTCCGGGGGGGCGTCGGGTGAAGCTTTCTTT. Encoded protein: CASSLGSGGASGEAFF.

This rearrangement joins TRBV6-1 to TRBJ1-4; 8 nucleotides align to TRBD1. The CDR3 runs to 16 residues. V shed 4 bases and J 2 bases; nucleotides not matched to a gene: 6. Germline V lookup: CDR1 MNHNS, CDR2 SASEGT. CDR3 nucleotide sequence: TGTGCCAGCAGTGGGAGACAGGGGTCTACTAATGAAAAACTGTTTTTT. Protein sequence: CASSGRQGSTNEKLFF.

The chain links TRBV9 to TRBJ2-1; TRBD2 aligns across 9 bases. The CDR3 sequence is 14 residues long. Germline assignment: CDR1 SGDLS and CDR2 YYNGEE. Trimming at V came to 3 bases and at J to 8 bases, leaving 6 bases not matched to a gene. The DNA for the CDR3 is TGTGCCAGCAGCGCTCGGACTAGCGTGTATGAGCAGTTCTTC. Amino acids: CASSARTSVYEQFF. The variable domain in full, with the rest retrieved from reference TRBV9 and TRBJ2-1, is DSGVTQTPKHLITATGQRVTLRCSPRSGDLSVYWYQQSLDQGLQFLIQYYNGEERAKGNILERFSAQQFPDLHSELNLSSLELGDSALYFCASSARTSVYEQFFGPGTRLTVL.

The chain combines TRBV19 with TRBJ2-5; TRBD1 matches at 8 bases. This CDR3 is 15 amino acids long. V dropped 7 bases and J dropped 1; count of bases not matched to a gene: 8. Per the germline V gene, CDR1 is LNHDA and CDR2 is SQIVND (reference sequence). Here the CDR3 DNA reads TGTGCCAGTACCCGCGGGACAGGACTCCAAGAGACCCAGTACTTC. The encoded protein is CASTRGTGLQETQYF.

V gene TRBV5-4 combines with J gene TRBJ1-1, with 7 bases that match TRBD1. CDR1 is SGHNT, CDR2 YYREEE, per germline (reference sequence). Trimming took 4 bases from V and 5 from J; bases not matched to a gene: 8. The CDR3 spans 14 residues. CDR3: CASSAGTALTEAFF. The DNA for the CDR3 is TGTGCCAGCAGCGCCGGGACAGCACTAACTGAAGCTTTCTTT.

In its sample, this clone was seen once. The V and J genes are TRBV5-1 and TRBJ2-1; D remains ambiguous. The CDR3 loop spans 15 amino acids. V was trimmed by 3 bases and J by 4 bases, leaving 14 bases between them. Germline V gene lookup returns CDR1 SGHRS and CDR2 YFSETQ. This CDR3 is CASSSEPTGYNEQFF. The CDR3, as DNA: TGCGCCAGCAGCTCTGAGCCTACGGGTTACAATGAGCAGTTCTTC.

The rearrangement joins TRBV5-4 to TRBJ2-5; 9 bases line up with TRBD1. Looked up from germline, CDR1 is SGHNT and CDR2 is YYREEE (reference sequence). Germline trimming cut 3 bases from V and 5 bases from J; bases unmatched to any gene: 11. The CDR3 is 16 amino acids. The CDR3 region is CASSSLWDRAGETQYF. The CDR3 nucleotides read TGTGCCAGCAGCTCCCTGTGGGACAGGGCAGGGGAGACCCAGTACTTC.